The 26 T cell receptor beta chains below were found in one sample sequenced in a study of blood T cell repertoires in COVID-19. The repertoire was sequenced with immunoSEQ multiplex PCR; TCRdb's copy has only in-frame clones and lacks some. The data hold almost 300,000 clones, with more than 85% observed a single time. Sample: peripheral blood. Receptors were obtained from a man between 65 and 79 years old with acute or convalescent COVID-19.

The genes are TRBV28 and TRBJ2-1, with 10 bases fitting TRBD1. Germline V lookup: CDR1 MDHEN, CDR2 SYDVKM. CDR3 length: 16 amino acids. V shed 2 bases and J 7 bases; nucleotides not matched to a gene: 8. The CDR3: CASSLGDRGRGNEQFF. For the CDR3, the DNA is TGTGCCAGCAGTTTAGGAGACAGGGGGCGCGGAAATGAGCAGTTCTTC.

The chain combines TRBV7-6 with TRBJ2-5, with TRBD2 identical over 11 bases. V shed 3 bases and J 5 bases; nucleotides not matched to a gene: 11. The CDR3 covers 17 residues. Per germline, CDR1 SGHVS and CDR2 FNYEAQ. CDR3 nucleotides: TGTGCCAGCAGCTTCCAACCGTCTAGCGGGGGGCGGGAGACCCAGTACTTC. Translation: CASSFQPSSGGRETQYF.

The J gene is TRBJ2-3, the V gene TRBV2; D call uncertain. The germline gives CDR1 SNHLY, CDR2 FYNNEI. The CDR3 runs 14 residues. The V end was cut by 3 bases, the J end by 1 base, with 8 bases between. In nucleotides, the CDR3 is TGTGCCAGCAGTGACGGTCCCGGCACAGATACGCAGTATTTT. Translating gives CASSDGPGTDTQYF.

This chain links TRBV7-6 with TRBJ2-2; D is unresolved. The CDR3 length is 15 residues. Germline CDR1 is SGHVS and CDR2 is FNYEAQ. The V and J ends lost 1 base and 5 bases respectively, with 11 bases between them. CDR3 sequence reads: CASSLEVADTGELFF. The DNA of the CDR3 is TGTGCCAGCAGCTTAGAGGTTGCGGATACCGGGGAGCTGTTTTTT.

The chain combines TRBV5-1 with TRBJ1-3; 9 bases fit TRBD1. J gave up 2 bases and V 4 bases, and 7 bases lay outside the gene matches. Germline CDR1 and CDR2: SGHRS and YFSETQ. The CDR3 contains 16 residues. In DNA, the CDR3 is TGCGCCAGCAGCGGGGGGGACAGGGCTGCTGGAAACACCATATATTTT. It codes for CASSGGDRAAGNTIYF.

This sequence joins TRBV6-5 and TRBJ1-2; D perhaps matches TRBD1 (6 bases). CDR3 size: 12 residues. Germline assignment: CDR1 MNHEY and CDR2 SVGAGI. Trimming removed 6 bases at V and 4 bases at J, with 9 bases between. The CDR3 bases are TGTGCCAGCAGGGACAGCTTCTATGGCTACACCTTC. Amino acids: CASRDSFYGYTF.

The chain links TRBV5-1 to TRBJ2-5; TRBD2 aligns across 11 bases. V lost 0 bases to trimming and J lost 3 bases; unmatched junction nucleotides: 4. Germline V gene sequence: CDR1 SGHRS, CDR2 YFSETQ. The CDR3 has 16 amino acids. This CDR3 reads CASSLGGTSGKETQYF. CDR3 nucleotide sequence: TGCGCCAGCAGCTTGGGGGGGACTAGCGGAAAAGAGACCCAGTACTTC.

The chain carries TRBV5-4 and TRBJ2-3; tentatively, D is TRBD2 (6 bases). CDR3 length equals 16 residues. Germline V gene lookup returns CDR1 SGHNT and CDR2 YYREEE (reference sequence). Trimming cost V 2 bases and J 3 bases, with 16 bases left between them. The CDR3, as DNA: TGTGCCAGCAGCTTTAGAGGTGGGGAGGTTACAGATACGCAGTATTTT. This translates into CASSFRGGEVTDTQYF. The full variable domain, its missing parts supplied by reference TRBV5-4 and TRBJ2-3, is ETGVTQSPTHLIKTRGQQVTLRCSSQSGHNTVSWYQQALGQGPQFIFQYYREEENGRGNFPPRFSGLQFPNYSSELNVNALELDDSALYLCASSFRGGEVTDTQYFGPGTRLTVL.

The DNA for the CDR3 is TGTGCCAGCTCACCCGCTGCCCCACAGGGATCCGAGCAGTACTTC. Translated, it gives CASSPAAPQGSEQYF. This chain joins TRBV18 and TRBJ2-7, with D possibly being TRBD1 (6 bases). This CDR3 has 15 amino acids. Germline V gives CDR1 KGHSH, CDR2 LQKENI. Trimming took off 3 bases at V and 6 bases at J, with 18 bases between the two ends.

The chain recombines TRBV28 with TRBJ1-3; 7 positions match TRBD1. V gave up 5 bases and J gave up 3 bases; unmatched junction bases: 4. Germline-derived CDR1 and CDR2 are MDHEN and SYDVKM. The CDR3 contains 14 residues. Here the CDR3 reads CASSKTGDGNTIYF. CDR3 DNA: TGTGCCAGCAGTAAAACAGGGGATGGAAACACCATATATTTT.

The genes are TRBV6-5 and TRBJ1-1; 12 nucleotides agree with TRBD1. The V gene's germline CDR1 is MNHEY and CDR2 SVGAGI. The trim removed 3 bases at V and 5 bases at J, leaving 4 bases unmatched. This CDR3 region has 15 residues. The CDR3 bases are TGTGCCAGCAGTTATTGGGACAGGGGGCAGACTGAAGCTTTCTTT. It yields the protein CASSYWDRGQTEAFF.

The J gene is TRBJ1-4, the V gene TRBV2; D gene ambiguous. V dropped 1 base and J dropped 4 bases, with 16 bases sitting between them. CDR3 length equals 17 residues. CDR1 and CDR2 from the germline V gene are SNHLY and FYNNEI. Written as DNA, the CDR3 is TGTGCCAGCAGTGAAGGGTCAGGTGGAGGAGTTAATGAAAAACTGTTTTTT. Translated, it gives CASSEGSGGGVNEKLFF.

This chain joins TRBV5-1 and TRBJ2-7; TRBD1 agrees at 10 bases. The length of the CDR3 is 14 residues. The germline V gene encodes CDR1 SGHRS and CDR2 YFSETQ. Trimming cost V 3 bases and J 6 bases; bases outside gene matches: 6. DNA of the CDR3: TGCGCCAGCAGCTATGGACAGGGGGGAGGCGAGCAGTACTTC. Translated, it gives CASSYGQGGGEQYF.

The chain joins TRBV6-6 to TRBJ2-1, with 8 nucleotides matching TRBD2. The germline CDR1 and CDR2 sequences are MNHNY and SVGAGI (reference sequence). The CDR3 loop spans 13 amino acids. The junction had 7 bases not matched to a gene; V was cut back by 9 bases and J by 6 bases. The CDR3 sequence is CASAGTSSNEQFF. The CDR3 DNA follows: TGTGCCAGTGCCGGGACTAGTAGCAATGAGCAGTTCTTC.

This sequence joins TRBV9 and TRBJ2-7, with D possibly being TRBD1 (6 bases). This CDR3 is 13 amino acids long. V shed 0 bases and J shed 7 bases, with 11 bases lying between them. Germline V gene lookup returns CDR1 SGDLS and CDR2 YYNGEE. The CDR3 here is CASSVVSQGEQYF. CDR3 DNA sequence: TGTGCCAGCAGCGTAGTCTCTCAGGGGGAGCAGTACTTC.

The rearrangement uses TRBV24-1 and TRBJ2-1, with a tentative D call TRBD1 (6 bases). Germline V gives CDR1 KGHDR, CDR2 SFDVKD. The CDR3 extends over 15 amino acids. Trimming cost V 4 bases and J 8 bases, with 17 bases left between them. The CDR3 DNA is TGTGCCACCAGTGACCAGGGGTCACCCCGACATGAGCAGTTCTTC. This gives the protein CATSDQGSPRHEQFF.

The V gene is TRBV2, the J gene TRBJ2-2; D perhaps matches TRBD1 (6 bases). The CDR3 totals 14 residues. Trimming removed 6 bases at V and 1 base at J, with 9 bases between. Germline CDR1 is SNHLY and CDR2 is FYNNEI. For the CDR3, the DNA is TGTGCCAGCAGCGGACAGCTGAACACCGGGGAGCTGTTTTTT. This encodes CASSGQLNTGELFF.

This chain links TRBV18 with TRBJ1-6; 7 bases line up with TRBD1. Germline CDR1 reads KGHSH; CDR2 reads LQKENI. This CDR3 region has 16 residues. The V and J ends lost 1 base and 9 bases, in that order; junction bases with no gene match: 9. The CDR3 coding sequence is TGTGCCAGCTCACCACGCGTAAACAGGGGCGGTTCACCCCTCCACTTT. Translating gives CASSPRVNRGGSPLHF.

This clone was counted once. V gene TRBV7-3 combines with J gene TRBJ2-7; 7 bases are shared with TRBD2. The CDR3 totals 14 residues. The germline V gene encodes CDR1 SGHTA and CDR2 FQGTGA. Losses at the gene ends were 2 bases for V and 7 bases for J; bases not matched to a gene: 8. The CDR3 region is CASSLFATGGEQYF. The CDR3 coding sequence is TGTGCCAGCAGCTTATTCGCGACGGGGGGTGAGCAGTACTTC. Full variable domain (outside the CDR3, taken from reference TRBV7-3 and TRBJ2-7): GAGVSQTPSNKVTEKGKYVELRCDPISGHTALYWYRQSLGQGPEFLIYFQGTGAADDSGLPNDRFFAVRPEGSVSTLKIQRTERGDSAVYLCASSLFATGGEQYFGPGTRLTVT.

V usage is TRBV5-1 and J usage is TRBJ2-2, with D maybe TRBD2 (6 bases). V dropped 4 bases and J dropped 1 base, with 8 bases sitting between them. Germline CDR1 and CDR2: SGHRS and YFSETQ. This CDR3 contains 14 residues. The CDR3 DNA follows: TGCGCCAGCAGCATCGGGGGGAACACCGGGGAGCTGTTTTTT. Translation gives CASSIGGNTGELFF.

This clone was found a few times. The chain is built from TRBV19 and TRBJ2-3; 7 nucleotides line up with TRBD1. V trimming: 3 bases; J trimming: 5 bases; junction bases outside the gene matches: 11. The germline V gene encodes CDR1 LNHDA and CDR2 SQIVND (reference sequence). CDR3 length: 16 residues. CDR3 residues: CASSIGASDRRDTQYF. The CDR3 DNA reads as TGTGCCAGTAGTATTGGGGCCTCGGACAGGCGAGATACGCAGTATTTT.

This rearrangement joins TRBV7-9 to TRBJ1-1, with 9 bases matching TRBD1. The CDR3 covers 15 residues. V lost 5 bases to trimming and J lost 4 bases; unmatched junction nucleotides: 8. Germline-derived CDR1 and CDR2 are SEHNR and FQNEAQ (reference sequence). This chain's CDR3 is CASSPYRGRVTEAFF. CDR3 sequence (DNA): TGTGCCAGCAGCCCCTACAGGGGGCGGGTCACTGAAGCTTTCTTT.

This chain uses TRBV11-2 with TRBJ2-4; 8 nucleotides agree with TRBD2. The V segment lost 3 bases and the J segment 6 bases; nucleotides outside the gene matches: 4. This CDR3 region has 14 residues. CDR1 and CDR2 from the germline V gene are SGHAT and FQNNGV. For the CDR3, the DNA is TGTGCCAGCAGCTTGAGTGGGACTAGAAACATTCAGTACTTC. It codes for CASSLSGTRNIQYF. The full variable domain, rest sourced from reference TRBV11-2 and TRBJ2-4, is EAGVAQSPRYKIIEKRQSVAFWCNPISGHATLYWYQQILGQGPKLLIQFQNNGVVDDSQLPKDRFSAERLKGVDSTLKIQPAKLEDSAVYLCASSLSGTRNIQYFGAGTRLSVL.

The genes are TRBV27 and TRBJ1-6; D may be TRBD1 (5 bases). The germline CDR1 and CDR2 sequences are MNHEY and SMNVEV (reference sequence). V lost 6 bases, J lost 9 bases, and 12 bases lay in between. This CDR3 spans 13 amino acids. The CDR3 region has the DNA TGTGCCAGCAGCACTGCGGGGGGTTCACCCCTCCACTTT. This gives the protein CASSTAGGSPLHF.

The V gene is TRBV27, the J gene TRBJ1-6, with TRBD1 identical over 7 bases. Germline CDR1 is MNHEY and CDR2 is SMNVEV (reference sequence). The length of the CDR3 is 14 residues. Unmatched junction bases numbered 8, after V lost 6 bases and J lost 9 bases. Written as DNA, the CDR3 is TGTGCCAGCAGCTCGGTACAGGGGACTTCACCCCTCCACTTT. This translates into CASSSVQGTSPLHF.

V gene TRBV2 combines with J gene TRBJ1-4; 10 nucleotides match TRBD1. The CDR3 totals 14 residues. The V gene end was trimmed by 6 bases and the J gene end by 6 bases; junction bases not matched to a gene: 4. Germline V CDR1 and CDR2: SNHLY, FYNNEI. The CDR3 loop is CASSDRGRDEKLFF. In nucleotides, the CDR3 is TGTGCCAGCAGCGACAGGGGGCGGGATGAAAAACTGTTTTTT.